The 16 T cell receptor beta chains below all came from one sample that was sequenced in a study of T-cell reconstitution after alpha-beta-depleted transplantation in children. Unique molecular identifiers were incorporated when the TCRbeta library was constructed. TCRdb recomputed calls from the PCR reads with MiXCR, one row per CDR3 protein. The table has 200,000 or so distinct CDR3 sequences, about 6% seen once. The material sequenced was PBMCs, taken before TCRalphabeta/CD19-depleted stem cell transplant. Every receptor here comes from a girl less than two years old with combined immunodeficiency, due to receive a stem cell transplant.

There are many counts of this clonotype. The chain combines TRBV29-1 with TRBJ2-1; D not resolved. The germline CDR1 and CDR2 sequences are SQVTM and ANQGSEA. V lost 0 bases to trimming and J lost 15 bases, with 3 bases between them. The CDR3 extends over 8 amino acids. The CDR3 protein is CSVEEGFF. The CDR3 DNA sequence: TGCAGCGTTGAAGAAGGGTTCTTC.

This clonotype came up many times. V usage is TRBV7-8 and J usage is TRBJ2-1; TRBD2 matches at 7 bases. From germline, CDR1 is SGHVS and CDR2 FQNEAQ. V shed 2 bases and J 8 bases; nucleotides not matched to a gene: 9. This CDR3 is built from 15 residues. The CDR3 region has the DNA TGTGCCAGCAGCTTATTAGGTGAGCGGGACGATGAGCAGTTCTTC. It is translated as CASSLLGERDDEQFF.

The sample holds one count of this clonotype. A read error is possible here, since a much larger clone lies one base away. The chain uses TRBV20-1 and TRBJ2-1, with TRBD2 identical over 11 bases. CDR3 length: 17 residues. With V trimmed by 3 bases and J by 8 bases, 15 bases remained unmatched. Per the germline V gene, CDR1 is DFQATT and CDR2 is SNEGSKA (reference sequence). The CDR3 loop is CSARPDAGTSGYYEQFF. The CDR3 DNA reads TGCAGTGCTAGGCCCGATGCCGGGACTAGCGGTTACTATGAGCAGTTCTTC.

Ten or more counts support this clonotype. The chain's CDR3 is CASSLRTGAGSPLHF. In DNA, the CDR3 is TGTGCCAGCAGCTTACGGACAGGGGCAGGTTCACCCCTCCACTTT. The chain carries TRBV7-2 and TRBJ1-6, with 9 bases identical to TRBD1. Unmatched junction bases numbered 5, after V lost 2 bases and J lost 9 bases. CDR3 length equals 15 residues. Germline CDR1 and CDR2: SGHTA and FQGNSA.

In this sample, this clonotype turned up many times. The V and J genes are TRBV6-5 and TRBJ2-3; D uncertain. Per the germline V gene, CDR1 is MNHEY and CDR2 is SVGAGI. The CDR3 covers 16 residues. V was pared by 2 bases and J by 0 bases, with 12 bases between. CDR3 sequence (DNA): TGTGCCAGCAGTTACCCCGGACGGTTCAGCACAGATACGCAGTATTTT. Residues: CASSYPGRFSTDTQYF.

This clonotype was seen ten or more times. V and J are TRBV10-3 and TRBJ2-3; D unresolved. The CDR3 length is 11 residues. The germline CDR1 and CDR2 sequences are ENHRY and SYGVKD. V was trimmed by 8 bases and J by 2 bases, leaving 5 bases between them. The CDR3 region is CAIDPTDTQYF. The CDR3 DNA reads TGTGCCATCGATCCCACAGATACGCAGTATTTT.

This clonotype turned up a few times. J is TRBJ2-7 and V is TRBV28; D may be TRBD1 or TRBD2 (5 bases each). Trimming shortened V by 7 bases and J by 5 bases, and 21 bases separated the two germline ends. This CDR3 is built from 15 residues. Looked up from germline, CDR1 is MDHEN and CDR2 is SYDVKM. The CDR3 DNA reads TGTGCCAGCAACCTAGGGCTGGGGGATCTCGACGAGCAGTACTTC. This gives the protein CASNLGLGDLDEQYF.

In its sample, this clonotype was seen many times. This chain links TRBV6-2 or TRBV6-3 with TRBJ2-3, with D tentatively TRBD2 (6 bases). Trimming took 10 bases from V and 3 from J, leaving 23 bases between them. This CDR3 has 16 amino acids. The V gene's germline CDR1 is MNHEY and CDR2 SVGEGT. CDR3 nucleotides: TGTGCCATCCCGACGCACGGCGGGATAAAGACAGATACGCAGTATTTT. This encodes CAIPTHGGIKTDTQYF.

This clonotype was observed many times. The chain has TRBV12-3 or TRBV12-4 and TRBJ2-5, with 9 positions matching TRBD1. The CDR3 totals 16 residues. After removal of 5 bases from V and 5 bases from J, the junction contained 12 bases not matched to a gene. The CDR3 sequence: CASSLGTGRGTETQYF. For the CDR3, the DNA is TGTGCCAGCAGTCTCGGGACAGGGAGAGGGACGGAGACCCAGTACTTC.

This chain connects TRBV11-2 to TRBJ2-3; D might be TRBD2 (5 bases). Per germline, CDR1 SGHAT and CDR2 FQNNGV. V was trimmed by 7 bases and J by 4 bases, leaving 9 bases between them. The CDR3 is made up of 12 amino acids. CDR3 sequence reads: CASNGDADTQYF. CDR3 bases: TGTGCCAGCAACGGGGATGCAGATACGCAGTATTTT.

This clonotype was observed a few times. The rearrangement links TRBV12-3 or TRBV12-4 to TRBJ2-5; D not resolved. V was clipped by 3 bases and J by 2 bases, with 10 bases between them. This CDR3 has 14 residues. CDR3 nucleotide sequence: TGTGCCAGCAGTTTTAGGTTGGGGCAAGAGACCCAGTACTTC. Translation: CASSFRLGQETQYF.

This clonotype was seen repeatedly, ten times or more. The CDR3, as DNA: TGTGCCAGCAGCGAGGGACTAGCGGGGCACAATGAGCAGTTCTTC. Its protein is CASSEGLAGHNEQFF. This chain joins TRBV9 and TRBJ2-1; 13 bases line up with TRBD2. CDR1 and CDR2 (germline): SGDLS, YYNGEE. The CDR3 consists of 15 residues. V was pared by 3 bases and J by 5 bases, with 2 bases of the junction left unmatched.

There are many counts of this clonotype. The DNA of the CDR3 is TGTGCCAGCAGCTTAGGGGTAGCCTTGAGCTCCTACAATGAGCAGTTCTTC. It is translated as CASSLGVALSSYNEQFF. The gene calls are TRBV7-8 and TRBJ2-1; no definite D call. Germline-derived CDR1 and CDR2 are SGHVS and FQNEAQ. The CDR3 sequence is 17 residues long. Trimming took 1 base from V and 0 from J, leaving 13 bases between them. Full variable domain (outside the CDR3, taken from reference TRBV7-8 and TRBJ2-1): GAGVSQSPRYKVAKRGQDVALRCDPISGHVSLFWYQQALGQGPEFLTYFQNEAQLDKSGLPSDRFFAERPEGSVSTLKIQRTQQEDSAVYLCASSLGVALSSYNEQFFGPGTRLTVL.

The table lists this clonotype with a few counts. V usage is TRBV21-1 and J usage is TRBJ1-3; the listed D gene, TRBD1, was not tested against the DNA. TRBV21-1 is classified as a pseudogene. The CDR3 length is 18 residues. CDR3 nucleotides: TGTGCCAGCAGAGACCAGAGAGGGACAGCGAGCTCTGGAAACACCATATATTTT. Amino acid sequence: CASRDQRGTASSGNTIYF.

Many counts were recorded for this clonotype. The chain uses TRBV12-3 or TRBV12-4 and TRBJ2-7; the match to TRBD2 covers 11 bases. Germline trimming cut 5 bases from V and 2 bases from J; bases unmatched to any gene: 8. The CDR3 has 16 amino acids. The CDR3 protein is CASSPQTSGIPYEQYF. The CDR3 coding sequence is TGTGCCAGCAGTCCACAGACTAGCGGGATTCCCTACGAGCAGTACTTC.

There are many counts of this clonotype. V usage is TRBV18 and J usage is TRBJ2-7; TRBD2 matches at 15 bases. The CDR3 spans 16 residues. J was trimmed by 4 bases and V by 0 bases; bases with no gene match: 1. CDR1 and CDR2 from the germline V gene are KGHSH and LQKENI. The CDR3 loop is CASSPPGLAGGYEQYF. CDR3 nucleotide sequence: TGTGCCAGCTCACCACCTGGACTAGCGGGAGGGTACGAGCAGTACTTC.